The present T cell receptor (beta chain) was sequenced within a study of shared clonotypes between healthy human individuals. Some clones are missing from TCRdb's copy, which holds only in-frame ones; the method was immunoSEQ multiplex PCR. The repertoire holds around 510,000 clones, with roughly 95% as singletons. Findings of the study overall: When compared with the clonotypes that were shared by all four sorted-subset donors, the non-shared clonotypes turned out to have lower generation probabilities.

About this clone itself: Its target is not known.

Trimming removed 8 bases at V and 5 bases at J, with 12 bases between. Germline CDR1 is MDHEN and CDR2 is SYDVKM. The CDR3 is 12 residues long. The receptor was derived from a woman aged 30 to 39 in good health. V is TRBV28 and J is TRBJ1-2; D ambiguous. Sequencing was done on a sample of naive CD4+ T cells sorted from blood. Documented subset: CD45RA+ positively selected. The CDR3 nucleotides read TGTGCCAGCTGGGCAGATTGGTATGGCTACACCTTC. This translates into CASWADWYGYTF.